The present TCR beta chain was sequenced within a study of CD8+ T cells in alopecia areata. cDNA reverse transcribed from extracted RNA served as the sequencing template. Some clones are missing from TCRdb's copy, which holds only in-frame ones; the method was immunoSEQ multiplex PCR. The sample carries 130,000 to 150,000 clones, more than 75% recorded once. Trimming removed 4 bases at V and 0 bases at J, with 10 bases between. The CDR3 loop spans 15 amino acids. Germline loops: CDR1 MNHEY, CDR2 SVGAGI. Material: CD8+ T cells sorted from blood, obtained at week 0. The rearrangement uses TRBV6-5 and TRBJ2-1; the D is unclear. The TCR comes from a human donor with alopecia areata. The chain's CDR3 is CASSLSMSSYNEQFF. DNA for the CDR3: TGTGCCAGCAGTTTGTCGATGAGCTCCTACAATGAGCAGTTCTTC.